Below, 21 T cell receptor beta chains from the same sample are listed, as sequenced in a study of T cell repertoires in cytomegalovirus infection. These receptors have no identified antigens. MiXCR, applied by TCRdb to the reads, yields one record per CDR3 protein. In the table there are 100,000 to 150,000 distinct CDR3 sequences, more than 25% of which are singletons. The sample in question was CD8+ T cells from cultured PBMCs, obtained from culture after CMV antigen stimulation. Receptors were obtained from a human donor in good health (CMV status not recorded). Some clones in this sample may be carry-over from other donors' samples.

This chain uses TRBV6-5 with TRBJ1-4, with TRBD1 matching over 8 bases. The V gene end was trimmed by 5 bases and the J gene end by 6 bases; junction bases not matched to a gene: 8. The V gene's germline CDR1 is MNHEY and CDR2 SVGAGI. The CDR3 covers 15 residues. The CDR3: CASSTWTGKDEKLFF. DNA of the CDR3: TGTGCCAGCAGTACATGGACAGGGAAGGATGAAAAACTGTTTTTT.

There are many counts of this clonotype. The DNA of the CDR3 is TGTGCCATCAGTGAGTGGACAGGGTACGAGCAGTACTTC. This translates into CAISEWTGYEQYF. This chain joins TRBV10-3 and TRBJ2-7; 8 nucleotides agree with TRBD1. Germline V lookup: CDR1 ENHRY, CDR2 SYGVKD. CDR3 length: 13 amino acids. The V segment lost 1 base and the J segment 4 bases; nucleotides outside the gene matches: 0.

This sequence joins TRBV7-2 and TRBJ2-7; 11 positions agree with TRBD1. The CDR3 is 15 residues long. The V gene's germline CDR1 is SGHTA and CDR2 FQGNSA. V gave up 5 bases and J gave up 4 bases; unmatched junction bases: 7. In nucleotides, the CDR3 is TGTGCCAGCAGCGTTGGGGACAGGGGGACGTACGAGCAGTACTTC. It encodes CASSVGDRGTYEQYF.

The chain is built from TRBV7-9 and TRBJ2-3, with TRBD1 matching 7 bases. J gave up 2 bases and V 5 bases, and 13 bases lay outside the gene matches. Germline V gene data show CDR1 as SEHNR and CDR2 as FQNEAQ (reference sequence). CDR3 length: 17 residues. In nucleotides, the CDR3 is TGTGCCAGCAGCCAAACCTTCGGACAGGTGGACACAGATACGCAGTATTTT. This encodes CASSQTFGQVDTDTQYF.

This chain connects TRBV2 to TRBJ2-4; 8 bases map to TRBD1. Per the germline V gene, CDR1 is SNHLY and CDR2 is FYNNEI. This CDR3 spans 13 amino acids. The J segment lost 7 bases and the V segment lost 3 bases, leaving 2 bases of the junction unmatched. CDR3 DNA sequence: TGTGCCAGCAGTGACAGGGGGCCGAACATTCAGTACTTC. This sequence encodes CASSDRGPNIQYF.

The V and J genes are TRBV7-2 and TRBJ2-1, with D possibly TRBD1 on 5 matching bases. V shed 2 bases and J shed 8 bases, with 10 bases lying between them. CDR1 and CDR2 from the germline V gene are SGHTA and FQGNSA. This CDR3 comprises 13 residues. The CDR3 sequence: CASSLQGYDEQFF. The CDR3 nucleotides read TGTGCCAGCAGCTTACAGGGTTACGATGAGCAGTTCTTC.

This clonotype was seen many times. The gene calls are TRBV7-8 and TRBJ1-6; weak D call: TRBD1 (6 bases). Trimming removed 1 base at V and 7 bases at J, with 11 bases between. Germline lookup yields CDR1 SGHVS and CDR2 FQNEAQ. This CDR3 region has 15 residues. The CDR3 protein is CASSLVRGDNSPLHF. In nucleotides, the CDR3 is TGTGCCAGCAGCTTAGTCAGGGGAGACAATTCACCCCTCCACTTT.

The chain recombines TRBV7-6 with TRBJ2-2; 9 nucleotides agree with TRBD1. Germline CDR1 is SGHVS and CDR2 is FNYEAQ. Germline trimming cut 0 bases from V and 5 bases from J; bases unmatched to any gene: 4. The CDR3 sequence is 16 residues long. The CDR3 reads CASSLARQGGTGELFF. CDR3 in DNA: TGTGCCAGCAGCTTAGCTCGACAGGGGGGGACCGGGGAGCTGTTTTTT.

Details on this clonotype: The junction does not match germline at one end; this may be a read error. The chain carries TRBV4-2 and TRBJ2-1; D not resolved. The CDR3 totals 13 residues. In germline, CDR1 is LGHNA, CDR2 YNFKEQ. The CDR3 is CANSQDNPSEQFF. The CDR3 DNA reads as TGTGCCAACAGCCAAGATAACCCCAGTGAGCAGTTCTTC.

Here the CDR3 DNA reads TGTGCCAGCAGCTTGGCGGCGCGGGGGGTAACGCTTGAGCAGTTCTTC. Encoded protein: CASSLAARGVTLEQFF. This chain uses TRBV5-6 with TRBJ2-1, with 8 bases lining up with TRBD2. The CDR3 is 16 residues long. Trimming cost V 0 bases and J 9 bases; bases outside gene matches: 11. Germline CDR1 and CDR2: SGHDT and YYEEEE.

This clonotype was picked up many times. This chain joins TRBV7-8 and TRBJ2-7, with D perhaps given as TRBD1 or TRBD2 (6 bases each). Germline V CDR1 and CDR2: SGHVS, FQNEAQ. The CDR3 is 15 residues long. Trimming removed 5 bases at V and 2 bases at J, with 16 bases between. CDR3 nucleotides: TGTGCCAGCAGCCTCGGGGGCGCGCCTACCTACGAGCAGTACTTC. Amino acid sequence: CASSLGGAPTYEQYF.

This clonotype was found a few times. V and J are TRBV7-2 and TRBJ2-7, with unresolved D. CDR1 is SGHTA, CDR2 FQGNSA, per germline. The CDR3 contains 14 residues. The V and J ends lost 5 bases and 1 base respectively, with 12 bases between them. CDR3 nucleotide sequence: TGTGCCAGCAGCGCCGGCGGTTCGTCCTACGAGCAGTACTTC. Translation gives CASSAGGSSYEQYF. The full variable domain, rest sourced from reference TRBV7-2 and TRBJ2-7, is GAGVSQSPSNKVTEKGKDVELRCDPISGHTALYWYRQSLGQGLEFLIYFQGNSAPDKSGLPSDRFSAERTGGSVSTLTIQRTQQEDSAVYLCASSAGGSSYEQYFGPGTRLTVT.

Turning to this clonotype: Just one base apart from a much larger clone, this may be a read error. The chain employs TRBV7-6 and TRBJ1-3, with TRBD1 identical over 12 bases. Germline lookup yields CDR1 SGHVS and CDR2 FNYEAQ. The CDR3 runs 18 residues. The CDR3 DNA sequence: TGTGCCAGCAGCGCCGGGACAGGGGGCTGGGATTCTGGAAACACCACATATTTT. The encoded protein is CASSAGTGGWDSGNTTYF.

J is TRBJ1-5 and V is TRBV7-9, with D hard to call. With 1 base removed from V and 7 bases from J, the gap between germline ends came to 5 bases. The CDR3 contains 12 residues. Germline V lookup: CDR1 SEHNR, CDR2 FQNEAQ (reference sequence). Here the CDR3 DNA reads TGTGCCAGCAGCTTAGGGGTGCAGCCCCAGCATTTT. Translation gives CASSLGVQPQHF.

The V call is TRBV7-9, the J call TRBJ1-2; 9 bases line up with TRBD1. The germline V gene encodes CDR1 SEHNR and CDR2 FQNEAQ (reference sequence). The CDR3 spans 15 residues. V lost 0 bases to trimming and J lost 7 bases; unmatched junction nucleotides: 6. The CDR3 DNA is TGTGCCAGCAGCTTAGCCGGACAGGGGAGTAGTGGCTACACCTTC. It translates to CASSLAGQGSSGYTF.

This clonotype was seen more than once but under ten times. The J gene is TRBJ1-6, the V gene TRBV27; the D gene is possibly TRBD1 (6 bases). The CDR3 extends over 16 amino acids. Trimming shortened V by 7 bases and J by 6 bases, and 19 bases separated the two germline ends. The germline gives CDR1 MNHEY, CDR2 SMNVEV (reference sequence). The CDR3 spells CASTEGGGLGNSPLHF. CDR3 nucleotides: TGTGCCAGCACCGAAGGGGGGGGCTTGGGTAATTCACCCCTCCACTTT.

This chain links TRBV9 with TRBJ2-2; D uncertain. Germline assignment: CDR1 SGDLS and CDR2 YYNGEE. The V end lost 3 bases, the J end lost 3 bases, and 18 bases lay between the germline ends. The CDR3 consists of 17 residues. The CDR3: CASSAPVVRSDTGELFF. DNA for the CDR3: TGTGCCAGCAGCGCACCGGTTGTCCGGAGCGACACCGGGGAGCTGTTTTTT. Full variable domain (remainder filled in from reference TRBV9 and TRBJ2-2): DSGVTQTPKHLITATGQRVTLRCSPRSGDLSVYWYQQSLDQGLQFLIQYYNGEERAKGNILERFSAQQFPDLHSELNLSSLELGDSALYFCASSAPVVRSDTGELFFGEGSRLTVL.

This chain links TRBV6-2 or TRBV6-3 with TRBJ1-1; no definite D call. CDR3 length equals 13 residues. Deletions cut 2 bases from V and 2 bases from J, with 6 bases between. Germline V gives CDR1 MNHEY, CDR2 SVGEGT. CDR3 sequence: CASSYMRNTEAFF. In nucleotides, the CDR3 is TGTGCCAGCAGTTACATGAGAAACACTGAAGCTTTCTTT.

This clonotype was counted between two and nine times. The J gene is TRBJ2-7, the V gene TRBV7-2, with unresolved D. The CDR3 is 13 residues long. V lost 1 base and J lost 3, with 7 bases in between. The germline V gene encodes CDR1 SGHTA and CDR2 FQGNSA. CDR3 region: CASSLVPSYEQYF. The CDR3 region has the DNA TGTGCCAGCAGCTTAGTCCCCAGCTACGAGCAGTACTTC.

This rearrangement joins TRBV29-1 to TRBJ2-1, with D hard to call. The V gene lost 6 bases and the J gene lost 2 bases, with 17 bases spanning the gap. There are 15 residues in the CDR3. Germline V gene data show CDR1 as SQVTM and CDR2 as ANQGSEA. The CDR3 nucleotides are TGCAGCGTCGCAGGACGAAGCGCAACCTACAATGAGCAGTTCTTC. Translating gives CSVAGRSATYNEQFF.

The sample holds a few counts of this clonotype. This chain joins TRBV4-1 and TRBJ2-2; TRBD2 agrees at 7 bases. Germline assignment: CDR1 MGHRA and CDR2 YSYEKL. The CDR3 length is 13 residues. V dropped 8 bases and J dropped 3; count of bases not matched to a gene: 3. CDR3 in DNA: TGCGCCAGCGGGGGGGGACACACCGGGGAGCTGTTTTTT. Translating it yields CASGGGHTGELFF.